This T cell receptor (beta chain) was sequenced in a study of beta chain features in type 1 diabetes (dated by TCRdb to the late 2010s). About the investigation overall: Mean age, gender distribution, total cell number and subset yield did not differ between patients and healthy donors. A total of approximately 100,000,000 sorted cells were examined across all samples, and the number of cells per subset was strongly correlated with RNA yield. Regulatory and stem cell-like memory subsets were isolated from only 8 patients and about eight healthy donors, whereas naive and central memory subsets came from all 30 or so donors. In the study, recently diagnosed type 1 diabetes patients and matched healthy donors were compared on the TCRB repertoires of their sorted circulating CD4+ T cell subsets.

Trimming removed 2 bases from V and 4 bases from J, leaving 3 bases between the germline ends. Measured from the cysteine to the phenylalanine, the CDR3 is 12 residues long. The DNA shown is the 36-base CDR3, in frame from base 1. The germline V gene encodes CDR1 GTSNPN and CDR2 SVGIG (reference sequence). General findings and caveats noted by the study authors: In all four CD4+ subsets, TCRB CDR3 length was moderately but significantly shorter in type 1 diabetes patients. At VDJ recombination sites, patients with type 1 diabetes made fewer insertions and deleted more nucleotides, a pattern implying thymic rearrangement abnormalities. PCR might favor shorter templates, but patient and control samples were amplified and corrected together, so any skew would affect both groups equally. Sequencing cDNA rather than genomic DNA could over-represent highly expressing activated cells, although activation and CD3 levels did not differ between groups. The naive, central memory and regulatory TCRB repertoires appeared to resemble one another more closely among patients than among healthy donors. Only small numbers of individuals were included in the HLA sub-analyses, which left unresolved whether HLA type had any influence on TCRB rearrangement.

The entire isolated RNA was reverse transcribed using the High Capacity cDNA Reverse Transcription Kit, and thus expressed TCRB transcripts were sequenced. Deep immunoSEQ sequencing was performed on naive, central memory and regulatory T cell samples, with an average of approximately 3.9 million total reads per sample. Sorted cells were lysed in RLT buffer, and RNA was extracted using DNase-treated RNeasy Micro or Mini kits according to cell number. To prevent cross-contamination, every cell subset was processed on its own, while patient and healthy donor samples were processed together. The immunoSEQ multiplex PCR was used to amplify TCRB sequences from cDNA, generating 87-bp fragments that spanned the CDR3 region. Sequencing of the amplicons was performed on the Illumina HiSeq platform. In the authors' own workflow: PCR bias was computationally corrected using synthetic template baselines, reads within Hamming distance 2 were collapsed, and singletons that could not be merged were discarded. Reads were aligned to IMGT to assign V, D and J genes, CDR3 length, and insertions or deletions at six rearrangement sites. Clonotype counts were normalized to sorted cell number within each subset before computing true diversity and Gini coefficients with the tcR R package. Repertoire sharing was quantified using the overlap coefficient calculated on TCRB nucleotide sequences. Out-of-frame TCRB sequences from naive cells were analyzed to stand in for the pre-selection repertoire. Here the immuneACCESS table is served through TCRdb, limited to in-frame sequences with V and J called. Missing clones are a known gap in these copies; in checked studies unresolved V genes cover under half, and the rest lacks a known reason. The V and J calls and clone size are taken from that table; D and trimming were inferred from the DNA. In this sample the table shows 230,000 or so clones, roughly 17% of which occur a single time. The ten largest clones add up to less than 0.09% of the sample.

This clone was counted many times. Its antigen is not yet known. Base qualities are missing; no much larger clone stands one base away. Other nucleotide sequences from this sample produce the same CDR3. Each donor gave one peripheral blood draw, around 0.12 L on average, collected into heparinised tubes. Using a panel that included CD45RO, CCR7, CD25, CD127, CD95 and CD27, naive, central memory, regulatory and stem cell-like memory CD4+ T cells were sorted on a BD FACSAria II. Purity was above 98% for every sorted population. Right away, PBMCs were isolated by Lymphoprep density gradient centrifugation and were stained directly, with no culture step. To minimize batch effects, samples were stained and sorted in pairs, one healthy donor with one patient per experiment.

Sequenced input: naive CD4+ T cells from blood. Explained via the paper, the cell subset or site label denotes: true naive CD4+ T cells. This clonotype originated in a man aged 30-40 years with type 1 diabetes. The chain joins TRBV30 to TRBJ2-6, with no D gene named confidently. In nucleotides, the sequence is TGTGCCTGGAGTCCCGGGGCCAACGTCCTGACTTTC. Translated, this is CAWSPGANVLTF.